This is a list of T cell receptor beta chains from one sample in a study of cytomegalovirus exposure and HLA in healthy donors. TCRdb's copy holds only in-frame clones and misses some; the assay was immunoSEQ multiplex PCR. The sample shows about 260,000 clones, about 92% of them seen only once. Sequenced: PBMCs. Every receptor here comes from a woman between 25 and 40 years old in good health and CMV-seronegative. The CDR3 runs from the conserved cysteine through the conserved F or W. The D gene is left open where the match is weak. Expanded clones get a size class; other rows say once, few or many, or leave the size out.

clone_size j_call d_call v_call cdr3_nt cdr3_aa
. TRBJ2-2 . TRBV23-1 TGCGCCAGCAGTCAATCGTTCGGGGTCCGACAGGTGGTCGGGGAGCTGTTTTTT CASSQSFGVRQVVGELFF
. TRBJ2-1 . TRBV2 TGTGCCAGCAGTACATTCAGGGGTTCCTACAATGAGCAGTTCTTC CASSTFRGSYNEQFF
. TRBJ2-3 . TRBV29-1 TGCAGCGTTGAAGCCGTAAGCACAGATACGCAGTATTTT CSVEAVSTDTQYF
. TRBJ2-3 TRBD1 TRBV7-3 TGTGCCAGCAGCGAGACAGGGCCAGATACGCAGTATTTT CASSETGPDTQYF
. TRBJ2-7 . TRBV28 TGTGCCAGCGCAGGAACCTACGAGCAGTACTTC CASAGTYEQYF
once TRBJ2-5 . TRBV9 TGTGCCAGCAGCCCCTACCACAGGGAAGAGACCCAGTACTTC CASSPYHREETQYF
. TRBJ2-3 TRBD2 TRBV11-2 TGTGCCAGCAGCTTCGGTACTAGCGGGAGTATAGGGGCAGATACGCAGTATTTT CASSFGTSGSIGADTQYF
. TRBJ2-7 . TRBV5-6 TGTGCCAGCAGCTTGGGACTAGGAACCTACGAGCAGTACTTC CASSLGLGTYEQYF
. TRBJ2-7 TRBD1 TRBV13 TGTGCCAGCAGCTTTACAGGGGCCAACTCCTACGAGCAGTACTTC CASSFTGANSYEQYF
few TRBJ2-7 . TRBV7-2 TGTGCCAGCAGCTTACGGGACGGCTACTACGAGCAGTACTTC CASSLRDGYYEQYF
. TRBJ2-5 TRBD2 TRBV11-2 TGTGCCAGCAGTGGTTCCGGGAGGGCCCTTCGGGCGACCCAGTACTTC CASSGSGRALRATQYF
. TRBJ2-7 TRBD1 TRBV19 TGTGCCAGTAGTTTACCGGGACAGGGTGGCGAGCAGTACTTC CASSLPGQGGEQYF
once TRBJ2-7 . TRBV4-2 TGTGCCAGCAGCCAAGGACAGACCTACGAGCAGTACTTC CASSQGQTYEQYF
few TRBJ1-1 . TRBV28 TGTGCCAGCATCGATACCATTCGGTTT CASIDTIRF
. TRBJ1-4 TRBD1 TRBV30 TGTGCCTGGACCACAGGGGTACGAACTAATGAAAAACTGTTTTTT CAWTTGVRTNEKLFF
. TRBJ1-1 . TRBV9 TGTGCCAGCAATGGTGGGGGGAGCACTGAAGCTTTCTTT CASNGGGSTEAFF
. TRBJ2-1 TRBD2 TRBV7-2 TGTGCCAGCAGCTTTAGGCTGACTAGCACCAATGAGCAGTTCTTC CASSFRLTSTNEQFF